The clone carrying this TCR beta chain was observed many times. What it binds is unknown. The V gene's germline CDR1 is SGHRS and CDR2 YFSETQ. CDR3 length: 11 residues. V lost 5 bases and J lost 6, with 6 bases in between. The data are from a study of T-cell memory formation after mild COVID-19. The overall study: Largely donor-specific sequence clusters came from a couple of donors. Broader study findings: Clones contracting over day 15 to 85 were CD4/CD8 balanced, with later expanders leaning CD4+. Among contracting clones, CD4+ were mainly CM/EM and CD8+ enriched in EMRA.

TCRdb ran MiXCR on the 5' RACE reads and lists one entry per CDR3 protein. This table has about 110,000 distinct CDR3 sequences, roughly 12% appearing once. The sample consisted of PBMCs or a T cell subset sorted from them (not recorded which). The chain uses TRBV5-1 and TRBJ2-1; D remains unclear. The receptor comes from an adult woman who had mild COVID-19 (a few samples of this study predate the infection). Cell type and time point are not known. In DNA, the CDR3 is TGCGCCAGCAGATCCCCCAATGAGCAGTTCTTC. This translates into CASRSPNEQFF.